These T cell receptor beta chains were read from a single sample in a study of OX40 agonist ivuxolimab in advanced cancers. Some clones are missing from TCRdb's copy, which holds only in-frame ones; the method was immunoSEQ multiplex PCR. The sample lists around 45,000 clones; more than 65% were seen once. Sequenced material: CD4+ or CD8+ T cells sorted from blood, taken in a trial of the OX40 agonist ivuxolimab. These receptors originate from an adult with an advanced solid tumor such as melanoma, head and neck, liver or kidney cancer. Both conserved end residues are part of each CDR3. The listing skips clone size in some rows; elsewhere it reads once, few, many or a size class.

clone_size v_call cdr3_aa
NA TRBV10-3 CAISEFRLAGAYEQYF
NA TRBV6-1 CASRPGRGPQETQYF
NA TRBV29-1 CSVAGLAVPDTQYF
NA TRBV11-2 CASSLGDGETQYF
NA TRBV29-1 CSSRAGRDTQYF
NA TRBV10-2 CASSDSGRNEQFF
NA TRBV19 CASSPGLEIGSPLHF
NA TRBV7-5 CASSLKAGVNTGELFF
NA TRBV9 CASSAWTTPPAGANVLTF
few TRBV18 CASSPMTGNQPQHF
NA TRBV5-1 CASSLEGGRYEQYF
NA TRBV11-1 CASSRDSRSGNTIYF
NA TRBV5-6 CASSLPAGANEQFF
once TRBV10-3 CAISVTGGMSTEAFF
NA TRBV6-6 CASSGAGVLREQYF
NA TRBV30 CAWSVRTGGTNQPQHF
NA TRBV10-3 CAISESRDRNTEAFF
NA TRBV5-4 CASSSRGTGAYEQYF
NA TRBV5-4 CASSPDRKETQYF
NA TRBV6-5 CASMASGAGDTQYF
NA TRBV11-2 CASSQTLYNSPLHF
NA TRBV5-1 CASSAEGTSQYF
NA TRBV18 CASSPTGRGNQPQHF
NA TRBV4-3 CASSQVGGAYTDTQYF
NA TRBV2 CASSPPRAPGYTF
NA TRBV18 CASSPPGGLYEQYF
NA TRBV4-1 CASSQAVPGRVSRAYGYTF
few TRBV7-9 CASTGTAPGNEQFF
NA TRBV5-1 CASSSLAGAGNEQFF